These T cell receptor beta chains were read from a single sample in a study of T cells after yellow fever vaccination. TCRdb ran MiXCR on the 5' RACE reads and lists one entry per CDR3 protein. The data contain a few hundred thousand distinct CDR3 sequences, about 4% of them seen just once; the ten biggest clones take up 20% to 25%. Specimen: PBMCs, collected 5 days after the yellow fever booster vaccination. All receptors derive from a man in his late teens or twenties who received the YFV17D yellow fever vaccine. CDR3s include the opening cysteine and the closing phenylalanine or tryptophan. The order of the fields is D gene, J gene, clone size, V gene, CDR3 DNA, CDR3 protein. D genes are given only for firm matches. The size of a clone is reported for some rows only, either as once, few or many, or as a class for expanded clones.

D: -
J: TRBJ1-6
size: -
V: TRBV7-2
DNA: TGTGCCAGCAGCTTGGGGGACGAGGGGTCACCCCTCCACTTT
CDR3: CASSLGDEGSPLHF

D: -
J: TRBJ2-2
size: few
V: TRBV27
DNA: TGTGCCAGCAGTTTATCGTTGGGGTACGGGGAGCTGTTTTTT
CDR3: CASSLSLGYGELFF

D: TRBD2
J: TRBJ2-1
size: few
V: TRBV4-1
DNA: TGCGCCAGCAGCCAAGATGAGGGACTAGCGGGGGGTTGGTCCTACAATGAGCAGTTCTTC
CDR3: CASSQDEGLAGGWSYNEQFF

D: -
J: TRBJ2-2
size: -
V: TRBV7-3
DNA: TGTGCCAGCAGGGAATGGGGAAATACCGGGGAGCTGTTTTTT
CDR3: CASREWGNTGELFF

D: TRBD1
J: TRBJ1-1
size: few
V: TRBV12-3/TRBV12-4
DNA: TGTGCCAGCAGTTTAAGGACAGGTGAAGCTTTCTTT
CDR3: CASSLRTGEAFF

D: TRBD1
J: TRBJ2-5
size: -
V: TRBV7-9
DNA: TGTGCCAGCAGCCCCGGGGACAGGGACCGAGAGACCCAGTACTTC
CDR3: CASSPGDRDRETQYF

D: -
J: TRBJ2-5
size: few
V: TRBV12-3/TRBV12-4
DNA: TGTGCCAGCAGTCGGAACGGGGAAGAGACCCAGTACTTC
CDR3: CASSRNGEETQYF

D: TRBD2
J: TRBJ2-3
size: few
V: TRBV9
DNA: TGTGCCAGCAGCGTCACTAGCGGGGGTCCCACAGATACGCAGTATTTT
CDR3: CASSVTSGGPTDTQYF

D: -
J: TRBJ1-2
size: few
V: TRBV9
DNA: TGTGCCAGCAGCGAGGGAGGACGGGGAAACTATGGCTACACCTTC
CDR3: CASSEGGRGNYGYTF

D: -
J: TRBJ1-5
size: few
V: TRBV28
DNA: TGTGCCAGCAGGCGACCAAATCAGCCCCAGCATTTT
CDR3: CASRRPNQPQHF

D: TRBD2
J: TRBJ2-3
size: few
V: TRBV3-1
DNA: TGTGCCAGCAGCCAACCAACGGGGGGGGCCCGACGGACGGATACGCAGTATTTT
CDR3: CASSQPTGGARRTDTQYF

D: -
J: TRBJ1-6
size: many
V: TRBV5-5
DNA: TGTGCCAGCAGCTTGGAACAGATACATAATTCACCCCTCCACTTT
CDR3: CASSLEQIHNSPLHF

D: TRBD2
J: TRBJ2-2
size: many
V: TRBV30
DNA: TGTGCCCCCTGTACTAGCGGGGGCCCTAACACCGGGGAGCTGTTTTTT
CDR3: CAPCTSGGPNTGELFF

D: -
J: TRBJ2-5
size: few
V: TRBV7-9
DNA: TGTGCCAGCAGCCTAACAGAGATCCAAGAGACCCAGTACTTC
CDR3: CASSLTEIQETQYF

D: -
J: TRBJ2-6
size: -
V: TRBV29-1
DNA: TGCAGCGTTGAGGGGGGAGGTGGGGCCAACGTCCTGACTTTC
CDR3: CSVEGGGGANVLTF

D: -
J: TRBJ1-2
size: few
V: TRBV20-1
DNA: TGCAGTGCTAGAGCGGCCAGAAACTATGGCTACACCTTC
CDR3: CSARAARNYGYTF

D: TRBD1
J: TRBJ2-7
size: few
V: TRBV13
DNA: TGTGCCAGCAGCCAAAGACAGGGGGCCTCCTACGAGCAGTACTTC
CDR3: CASSQRQGASYEQYF

D: TRBD2
J: TRBJ2-3
size: many
V: TRBV19
DNA: TGTGCCAGTAGTCCGGGACTAGCGGGGGGGCCTGATACGCAGTATTTT
CDR3: CASSPGLAGGPDTQYF

D: -
J: TRBJ2-5
size: -
V: TRBV20-1
DNA: TGCAGTGCCGCAAGGAAGGAGCGGGAGACCCAGTACTTC
CDR3: CSAARKERETQYF

D: -
J: TRBJ2-5
size: -
V: TRBV4-2
DNA: TGTGCCAGCAGCCAAGATACAGGGCTCTCCGGGACCCAGTACTTC
CDR3: CASSQDTGLSGTQYF

D: TRBD1
J: TRBJ1-2
size: -
V: TRBV9
DNA: TGTGCCAGCAGCGTAGACCAGGGGGCCTATGGCTACACCTTC
CDR3: CASSVDQGAYGYTF

D: -
J: TRBJ1-2
size: many
V: TRBV18
DNA: TGTGCCAGCTCCCTCGGGACGGATGGCTACACCTTC
CDR3: CASSLGTDGYTF

D: TRBD2
J: TRBJ2-7
size: -
V: TRBV11-2
DNA: TGTGCCAGCAGCGGGGGAGGGCAGCTCTACGAGCAGTACTTC
CDR3: CASSGGGQLYEQYF

D: -
J: TRBJ2-7
size: -
V: TRBV7-2
DNA: TGTGCCAGCAGCTTATGGGGTACCGACGAGCAGTACTTC
CDR3: CASSLWGTDEQYF

D: TRBD1
J: TRBJ1-2
size: -
V: TRBV6-6
DNA: TGTGCCAGCATAAGCCAGAAAGGACAGGGCCGTGGCTACACCTTC
CDR3: CASISQKGQGRGYTF

D: TRBD1
J: TRBJ1-4
size: -
V: TRBV18
DNA: TGTGCCAGCTCACCGCTCACCGGGACAGGGGGCTATAATGAAAAACTGTTTTTT
CDR3: CASSPLTGTGGYNEKLFF

D: TRBD1
J: TRBJ2-3
size: many
V: TRBV18
DNA: TGTGCCAGCTCACCAGGCGCTGGACAGGGTAGCACAGATACGCAGTATTTT
CDR3: CASSPGAGQGSTDTQYF

D: -
J: TRBJ2-5
size: many
V: TRBV5-1
DNA: TGCGCCAGCAGCTTGGGACTAGGAGAGACCCAGTACTTC
CDR3: CASSLGLGETQYF

D: TRBD1
J: TRBJ1-1
size: many
V: TRBV10-3
DNA: TGTGCCATCAAGGGGGCCGGGAACACTGAAGCTTTCTTT
CDR3: CAIKGAGNTEAFF

D: -
J: TRBJ2-2
size: few
V: TRBV7-2
DNA: TGTGCCAGCAGCTTAGTCTCAACGGGCACGGGGTACGGGGAGCTGTTTTTT
CDR3: CASSLVSTGTGYGELFF

D: TRBD2
J: TRBJ2-1
size: few
V: TRBV20-1
DNA: TGCAGTGCTAGAGATCCGGGGGGGCCGGGCAATGAGCAGTTCTTC
CDR3: CSARDPGGPGNEQFF

D: -
J: TRBJ2-1
size: many
V: TRBV10-3
DNA: TGTGCCATCCGACGGTTAGGGTCCTACAATGAGCAGTTCTTC
CDR3: CAIRRLGSYNEQFF

D: TRBD1
J: TRBJ2-6
size: -
V: TRBV12-3/TRBV12-4
DNA: TGTGCCAGCAGTTTCTGGACAGGGGGTGATGGGGCCAACGTCCTGACTTTC
CDR3: CASSFWTGGDGANVLTF

D: -
J: TRBJ2-1
size: many
V: TRBV6-1
DNA: TGTGCCAGCAGTGATCGGGGAGCTAAAGGCGAGCAGTTCTTC
CDR3: CASSDRGAKGEQFF

D: -
J: TRBJ2-5
size: many
V: TRBV5-1
DNA: TGCGCCAGCAGCTTGGCCGGGGGCGGAGAGACCCAGTACTTC
CDR3: CASSLAGGGETQYF

D: TRBD1
J: TRBJ2-5
size: few
V: TRBV28
DNA: TGTGCCAGCAGTTTATCGCAGGGGGCCAGGGAGACCCAGTACTTC
CDR3: CASSLSQGARETQYF

D: -
J: TRBJ1-2
size: many
V: TRBV6-1
DNA: TGTGCCAGCAATCAGGGAGTAGGACTCTATGGCTACACCTTC
CDR3: CASNQGVGLYGYTF

D: TRBD1
J: TRBJ1-2
size: -
V: TRBV4-3
DNA: TGCGCCAGCAGCCGAGGAGGGACAGCCCAGTATGGCTACACCTTC
CDR3: CASSRGGTAQYGYTF

D: TRBD2
J: TRBJ2-1
size: few
V: TRBV5-1
DNA: TGCGCCAGCAGCTTGTCTCCTAGCGGGGGGGTAGGATACAATGAGCAGTTCTTC
CDR3: CASSLSPSGGVGYNEQFF